These T cell receptor beta chains were read from a single sample in a study of T-cell memory formation after mild COVID-19. TCRdb used MiXCR to reprocess the 5' RACE reads, holding one entry per CDR3 protein. The data contain approximately 210,000 distinct CDR3 sequences, under 12% of them singletons. The sequencing sample was made of PBMCs or a T cell subset sorted from them (not recorded which). Receptor source: a man between 18 and 29 years old who had mild COVID-19 (a few samples of this study predate the infection). Cell type and time point are not known. The CDR3 runs from the conserved cysteine through the conserved F or W. A D gene is named only where the DNA matches it firmly. Size values are once, few and many counts, or a class for expanded clones, and some rows have none.

>few|TRBD1|TRBJ1-4|TRBV5-4
CASSLSAGGGEKLFF
TGTGCCAGCAGCTTATCTGCAGGGGGCGGTGAAAAACTGTTTTTT
>few|TRBD2|TRBJ2-2|TRBV4-1
CASSPSGLAGAGELFF
TGCGCCAGCAGCCCCTCCGGTCTAGCGGGGGCCGGGGAGCTGTTTTTT
>-|TRBD1|TRBJ2-1|TRBV30
CAWRDRVANEQFF
TGTGCCTGGAGGGACAGGGTCGCGAATGAGCAGTTCTTC
>-|-|TRBJ2-3|TRBV3-1
CASSQGWRAGAQYF
TGTGCCAGCAGCCAAGGCTGGCGAGCGGGCGCGCAGTATTTT
>-|TRBD2|TRBJ2-1|TRBV7-9
CASSRALAGDNEQFF
TGTGCCAGCAGCAGAGCACTAGCGGGGGACAATGAGCAGTTCTTC
>few|-|TRBJ2-3|TRBV7-3
CASSQGRDTQYF
TGTGCCAGCAGCCAGGGGAGGGATACGCAGTATTTT
>-|-|TRBJ2-1|TRBV11-2
CASSFEGHNEQFF
TGTGCCAGCAGCTTCGAAGGCCACAATGAGCAGTTCTTC
>many|-|TRBJ2-5|TRBV3-1
CASSPAGSQETQYF
TGTGCCAGCAGCCCCGCCGGTAGCCAAGAGACCCAGTACTTC
>-|TRBD1|TRBJ1-5|TRBV7-2
CASSDRVNQPQHF
TGTGCCAGCAGTGACAGGGTCAATCAGCCCCAGCATTTT
>-|-|TRBJ1-2|TRBV7-9
CASSQAGSRDYGYTF
TGTGCCAGCAGCCAGGCCGGGTCACGGGACTATGGCTACACCTTC
>-|-|TRBJ2-5|TRBV5-1
CASSHPWTDSLETQYF
TGCGCCAGCAGCCACCCCTGGACAGATTCTCTGGAGACCCAGTACTTC
>few|-|TRBJ2-1|TRBV18
CASSPRGDAGNNEQFF
TGTGCCAGCTCACCACGCGGTGATGCCGGAAACAATGAGCAGTTCTTC
>-|TRBD1|TRBJ1-4|TRBV18
CASSASQGLQEKLFF
TGTGCCAGCTCAGCATCACAGGGGCTGCAGGAAAAACTGTTTTTT
>few|TRBD2|TRBJ2-1|TRBV6-5
CASSFSGEQFF
TGTGCCAGCAGTTTTAGCGGGGAGCAGTTCTTC
>-|TRBD1|TRBJ2-5|TRBV20-1
CSASSRGHETQYF
TGCAGTGCTTCCTCCAGGGGGCACGAGACCCAGTACTTC
>-|-|TRBJ2-3|TRBV6-6
CASSFRLAGTDTQYF
TGTGCCAGCAGTTTTCGTCTTGCGGGCACAGATACGCAGTATTTT
>few|TRBD1|TRBJ2-5|TRBV3-1
CASSQGWDRGRVETQYF
TGTGCCAGCAGCCAAGGCTGGGACAGGGGGCGCGTGGAGACCCAGTACTTC
>few|-|TRBJ1-2|TRBV20-1
CSAPMGGYTF
TGCAGTGCCCCTATGGGGGGCTACACCTTC
>few|TRBD2|TRBJ2-3|TRBV5-1
CASSYGTSGPTDTQYF
TGCGCCAGCAGCTACGGGACTAGCGGCCCCACAGATACGCAGTATTTT
>few|TRBD1|TRBJ2-5|TRBV5-1
CASSPVQGADETQYF
TGCGCCAGCAGCCCCGTTCAGGGGGCCGATGAGACCCAGTACTTC
>-|-|TRBJ2-6|TRBV12-3/TRBV12-4
CASSLQSANVLTF
TGTGCCAGCAGTCTTCAGTCGGCCAACGTCCTGACTTTC
>few|TRBD1|TRBJ2-5|TRBV5-1
CASSPSGQGDLLYF
TGCGCCAGCAGCCCTTCGGGACAGGGGGACCTACTGTACTTC
>few|-|TRBJ2-5|TRBV6-6
CASRPGMWGHQETQYF
TGTGCCAGCAGGCCCGGTATGTGGGGCCACCAAGAGACCCAGTACTTC
>many|-|TRBJ1-2|TRBV28
CASSPPAGEEGYTF
TGTGCCAGCAGCCCCCCCGCGGGGGAGGAGGGCTACACCTTC
>-|TRBD1|TRBJ1-5|TRBV28
CASSPSGQGGDQPQHF
TGTGCCAGCAGTCCCTCGGGACAGGGGGGAGATCAGCCCCAGCATTTT
>many|TRBD1|TRBJ1-2|TRBV12-3/TRBV12-4
CASSFKLGTVDGYTF
TGTGCCAGCAGTTTTAAATTGGGGACAGTTGATGGCTACACCTTC
>-|-|TRBJ1-5|TRBV3-1
CASSLSRTPSNQPQHF
TGTGCCAGCAGCCTTTCCCGGACACCTAGCAATCAGCCCCAGCATTTT
>-|-|TRBJ2-5|TRBV5-1
CASSLASRNGETQYF
TGCGCCAGCAGCTTGGCCAGCCGCAATGGAGAGACCCAGTACTTC
>-|-|TRBJ1-2|TRBV27
CASRQYLGDYGYTF
TGTGCCAGCCGTCAATACTTAGGGGACTATGGCTACACCTTC
>-|-|TRBJ1-2|TRBV2
CASSVLTGLTGYTF
TGTGCCAGCAGTGTTCTAACAGGCCTAACTGGCTACACCTTC
>few|-|TRBJ1-1|TRBV5-1
CASSLEGGLNTEAFF
TGCGCCAGCAGCTTGGAAGGGGGGTTGAACACTGAAGCTTTCTTT
>few|-|TRBJ1-1|TRBV29-1
CSAVEERSNTEAFF
TGCAGCGCTGTTGAGGAGAGATCGAACACTGAAGCTTTCTTT
>-|TRBD1|TRBJ2-2|TRBV4-3
CASSRQGAGTGELFF
TGCGCCAGCAGCCGACAGGGGGCGGGCACCGGGGAGCTGTTTTTT
>-|TRBD1|TRBJ1-6|TRBV4-1
CASSSDRVANSPLHF
TGCGCCAGCAGCTCAGACAGGGTAGCTAATTCACCCCTCCACTTT
>few|-|TRBJ1-4|TRBV28
CASSSGATNEKLFF
TGTGCCAGCAGTTCAGGCGCAACTAATGAAAAACTGTTTTTT
>-|TRBD1|TRBJ1-5|TRBV20-1
CSATWDRLYSNQPQHF
TGCAGTGCTACCTGGGACAGACTATATAGCAATCAGCCCCAGCATTTT
>-|TRBD2|TRBJ2-1|TRBV5-4
CASSPLAGGSYNEQFF
TGTGCCAGCAGCCCGCTAGCGGGGGGCTCCTACAATGAGCAGTTCTTC
>few|-|TRBJ2-1|TRBV10-3
CAISESSRNEQFF
TGTGCCATCAGTGAGTCCTCCCGCAATGAGCAGTTCTTC
>many|-|TRBJ2-1|TRBV24-1
CATSGPTGGPRGNEQFF
TGTGCCACCAGTGGTCCCACGGGGGGCCCTCGGGGGAATGAGCAGTTCTTC
>many|-|TRBJ2-7|TRBV5-1
CASSWDTTTGEQYF
TGCGCCAGCAGCTGGGACACAACCACGGGCGAGCAGTACTTC
>-|-|TRBJ1-3|TRBV4-3
CASSQDFALGVGNTIYF
TGCGCCAGCAGCCAAGATTTCGCCCTTGGGGTAGGAAACACCATATATTTT
>-|-|TRBJ1-3|TRBV6-5
CASSYSGTAGNTIYF
TGTGCCAGCAGTTACTCGGGCACAGCTGGAAACACCATATATTTT
>-|-|TRBJ2-3|TRBV9
CASSVGGHPVADTQYF
TGTGCCAGCAGCGTAGGCGGACACCCGGTGGCAGATACGCAGTATTTT
>-|TRBD1|TRBJ1-2|TRBV7-2
CASSAQTGPDGYTF
TGTGCCAGCAGCGCCCAGACAGGGCCGGATGGCTACACCTTC
>few|TRBD2|TRBJ2-3|TRBV27
CASLMGGPDTQYF
TGTGCCAGCCTCATGGGAGGGCCAGATACGCAGTATTTT